The 20 T cell receptor beta chains presented below share a single source sample, sequenced in a study of T cell responses to AZD1222 COVID-19 vaccine. This table comes from immunoSEQ multiplex PCR, and its TCRdb copy is limited to in-frame clones, with some not included. The repertoire holds fewer than 95,000 clones, with 89% as singletons. The specimen comprised peripheral blood, sampled 28 days after the second AZD1222 dose. The receptors derive from an adult who received the AZD1222 COVID-19 vaccine.

This rearrangement joins TRBV11-2 to TRBJ1-3; the D is unclear. V dropped 2 bases and J dropped 0 bases, with 2 bases sitting between them. From germline, CDR1 is SGHAT and CDR2 FQNNGV. This CDR3 contains 13 residues. The chain's CDR3 is CASSLSSGNTIYF. The CDR3 nucleotides are TGTGCCAGCAGCTTATCCTCTGGAAACACCATATATTTT.

The J gene is TRBJ2-2, the V gene TRBV5-1, with D perhaps assigned TRBD1 or TRBD2 (5 bases each). The ends were cut back, 0 bases at V and 4 bases at J, with 13 bases in the middle. Germline CDR1 and CDR2: SGHRS and YFSETQ. The CDR3 sequence is 16 residues long. CDR3 protein: CASSLDGAQSTGELFF. CDR3 bases: TGCGCCAGCAGCTTGGACGGGGCGCAGAGCACCGGGGAGCTGTTTTTT. The full variable domain, with the rest looked up from reference TRBV5-1 and TRBJ2-2, is KAGVTQTPRYLIKTRGQQVTLSCSPISGHRSVSWYQQTPGQGLQFLFEYFSETQRNKGNFPGRFSGRQFSNSRSEMNVSTLELGDSALYLCASSLDGAQSTGELFFGEGSRLTVL.

This chain links TRBV7-9 with TRBJ2-1; no reliable D call. The ends were cut back, 5 bases at V and 3 bases at J, with 17 bases in the middle. The length of the CDR3 is 16 residues. Germline V gives CDR1 SEHNR, CDR2 FQNEAQ (reference sequence). CDR3: CASSPPDGWGYNEQFF. CDR3 sequence (DNA): TGTGCCAGCAGCCCACCCGACGGCTGGGGCTACAATGAGCAGTTCTTC.

The chain couples TRBV7-2 to TRBJ2-5, with 8 bases identical to TRBD1. The trim removed 4 bases at V and 5 bases at J, leaving 9 bases unmatched. The CDR3 runs 15 residues. Germline CDR1 reads SGHTA; CDR2 reads FQGNSA. The CDR3 sequence is CASSSQGQAGETQYF. The CDR3 DNA is TGTGCCAGCAGCTCCCAGGGACAGGCAGGGGAGACCCAGTACTTC.

The chain couples TRBV15 to TRBJ1-5, with D possibly TRBD1 on 5 matching bases. The length of the CDR3 is 15 residues. Germline CDR1 reads LNHNV; CDR2 reads YYDKDF (reference sequence). Trimming took off 3 bases at V and 3 bases at J, with 12 bases between the two ends. CDR3 region: CATSRSGGINQPQHF. The CDR3 nucleotides read TGTGCCACCAGCAGGTCCGGGGGTATCAATCAGCCCCAGCATTTT.

The genes are TRBV21-1 and TRBJ1-2; the D segment call TRBD1 is taken from the table without a DNA check. TRBV21-1 is a pseudogene segment. The CDR3 is 20 residues long. The CDR3 loop is CASTLTYNFPTGPLNYGYTF. CDR3 in DNA: TGTGCCAGCACCCTTACCTACAATTTTCCGACAGGGCCTTTAAACTATGGCTACACCTTC.

On this clone itself: The junction shows a germline mismatch at one end, possibly a read error. J is TRBJ2-3 and V is TRBV10-3, with TRBD1 as a possible D gene (6 bases). CDR1 ENHRY and CDR2 SYGVKD come from the germline V gene. This CDR3 has 12 amino acids. CDR3 sequence: CAISESNRVPHF. As DNA, the CDR3 is TGTGCCATCAGTGAGTCCAACAGGGTTCCCCATTTT.

V usage is TRBV4-1 and J usage is TRBJ2-2, with TRBD2 matching 8 bases. V was clipped by 6 bases and J by 6 bases; unmatched bases: 12. Germline V gene lookup returns CDR1 MGHRA and CDR2 YSYEKL. This CDR3 has 16 amino acids. CDR3 residues: CASRGVSGGSSGELFF. The CDR3 DNA sequence: TGCGCCAGCAGAGGAGTAAGCGGGGGATCCTCCGGGGAGCTGTTTTTT.

The genes are TRBV5-1 and TRBJ2-5; TRBD1 matches 9 bases. Per germline, CDR1 SGHRS and CDR2 YFSETQ. There are 16 residues in the CDR3. The junction had 11 bases not matched to a gene; V was cut back by 3 bases and J by 5 bases. The chain's CDR3 is CASSWAGTGPRETQYF. The DNA of the CDR3 is TGCGCCAGCAGCTGGGCCGGGACAGGGCCGCGGGAGACCCAGTACTTC.

The chain has TRBV6-6 and TRBJ1-5; 8 bases line up with TRBD1. J gave up 1 base and V 2 bases, and 1 base lay outside the gene matches. The CDR3 has 15 residues. Germline loops: CDR1 MNHNY, CDR2 SVGAGI (reference sequence). The CDR3 region is CASSYRDRSNQPQHF. CDR3 bases: TGTGCCAGCAGTTACCGGGACAGGAGCAATCAGCCCCAGCATTTT.

The rearrangement joins TRBV28 to TRBJ1-5; D is ambiguous. The CDR3 extends over 14 amino acids. Germline CDR1 reads MDHEN; CDR2 reads SYDVKM. Trimming removed 2 bases at V and 9 bases at J, with 14 bases between. CDR3 amino acids: CASSLVGLPRPQHF. CDR3 coding DNA: TGTGCCAGCAGTTTAGTAGGGCTCCCTCGGCCCCAGCATTTT.

The V call is TRBV19, the J call TRBJ1-5, with D maybe TRBD1 (6 bases). In germline, CDR1 is LNHDA, CDR2 SQIVND (reference sequence). The germline V and J ends were trimmed by 1 base and 6 bases, with 16 bases remaining between them. The CDR3 is 16 amino acids. The CDR3 reads CASSIVARGFTQPQHF. The CDR3 DNA sequence: TGTGCCAGTAGTATAGTTGCCAGGGGATTTACTCAGCCCCAGCATTTT.

V is TRBV2 and J is TRBJ1-6; 7 positions match TRBD1. The CDR3 totals 15 residues. The V gene end was trimmed by 2 bases and the J gene end by 6 bases; junction bases not matched to a gene: 4. Germline loops: CDR1 SNHLY, CDR2 FYNNEI. The CDR3 here is CASSERGQINSPLHF. The DNA of the CDR3 is TGTGCCAGCAGTGAAAGGGGACAGATTAATTCACCCCTCCACTTT.

The gene calls are TRBV5-4 and TRBJ1-5; D is unclear. This CDR3 contains 14 residues. The V end lost 4 bases, the J end lost 1 base, and 9 bases lay between the germline ends. CDR1 is SGHNT, CDR2 YYREEE, per germline (reference sequence). The chain's CDR3 is CASSTDGSNQPQHF. The CDR3 DNA sequence: TGTGCCAGCAGCACTGACGGCAGCAATCAGCCCCAGCATTTT.

This chain connects TRBV7-6 to TRBJ1-2; D is undetermined. CDR1 and CDR2 from the germline V gene are SGHVS and FNYEAQ. V was shortened by 2 bases and J by 2 bases, with 15 bases between the two germline ends. The CDR3 consists of 16 residues. DNA of the CDR3: TGTGCCAGCAGCTTAAATATAGGTTCGGGAAACTATGGCTACACCTTC. Translated: CASSLNIGSGNYGYTF.

This chain connects TRBV4-2 to TRBJ1-4, with a tentative D call TRBD1 (5 bases). Germline-derived CDR1 and CDR2 are LGHNA and YNFKEQ. The CDR3 consists of 17 residues. V was pared by 0 bases and J by 0 bases, with 11 bases between. This CDR3 is CASSQEGRGATNEKLFF. DNA for the CDR3: TGTGCCAGCAGCCAAGAGGGTAGGGGAGCAACTAATGAAAAACTGTTTTTT.

This sequence joins TRBV6-6 and TRBJ1-1; no definite D call. Trimming pared 3 bases from V and 5 bases from J, leaving 13 bases between. CDR1 and CDR2 (germline): MNHNY, SVGAGI (reference sequence). The CDR3 totals 14 residues. CDR3 DNA: TGTGCCAGCAGTTATTGGAGGGAAAGAACTGAAGCTTTCTTT. Residues: CASSYWRERTEAFF.

The chain combines TRBV19 with TRBJ2-2; tentative D call: TRBD2 (6 bases). Per the germline V gene, CDR1 is LNHDA and CDR2 is SQIVND (reference sequence). The CDR3 is 13 residues long. Trimming stripped 2 bases from V and 7 bases from J, with 8 bases between. The CDR3 here is CASSILGGGELFF. The CDR3 bases are TGTGCCAGTAGTATATTGGGGGGCGGGGAGCTGTTTTTT.

The chain joins TRBV6-5 to TRBJ2-7, with D perhaps given as TRBD1 or TRBD2 (5 bases each). V lost 7 bases, J lost 2 bases, and 15 bases lay in between. Germline assignment: CDR1 MNHEY and CDR2 SVGAGI. This CDR3 comprises 14 residues. In DNA, the CDR3 is TGTGCCAGCACTACGAGGGGACCGACCTACGAGCAGTACTTC. Its translation: CASTTRGPTYEQYF.

The V and J genes are TRBV6-5 and TRBJ1-1; D not certain. Trimming stripped 2 bases from V and 2 bases from J, with 9 bases between. The CDR3 is made up of 14 amino acids. The V gene's germline CDR1 is MNHEY and CDR2 SVGAGI. The CDR3 region has the DNA TGTGCCAGCAGTTACCGGGAGGGTAACACTGAAGCTTTCTTT. The encoded protein is CASSYREGNTEAFF.